This T cell receptor beta chain was captured by sequencing in a study of OX40 agonist ivuxolimab in advanced cancers. This CDR3 region has 15 residues. Between the trimmed V and J ends, which lost 2 bases and 5 bases, there was a span of 14 bases. CDR1 is SGHDT and CDR2 is YYEEEE in the germline V gene. Regarding this clone: The antigen is not known.

General study results and limits: Partial responders at 0.1-3.0 mg/kg had among the lowest clonal expansion. Average numbers of expanded clones were greater in CD8+ T cells than in CD4+.

Produced via immunoSEQ multiplex PCR; TCRdb's table is partial and in-frame only. The table includes 99,000 or so clones, approximately 95% detected once. The source material was CD4+ or CD8+ T cells sorted from blood, sampled in a trial of the OX40 agonist ivuxolimab. The source is an adult with an advanced solid tumor such as melanoma, head and neck, liver or kidney cancer. The chain employs TRBV5-6 and TRBJ2-1, with a tentative D call TRBD1 (5 bases). CDR3 residues: CASSFRQLQDNEQFF. CDR3 in DNA: TGTGCCAGCAGCTTCAGACAGCTTCAAGACAATGAGCAGTTCTTC.